These 17 T cell receptor beta chains were sequenced from one sample in a study of cytomegalovirus exposure and HLA in healthy donors. TCRdb's table, derived via immunoSEQ multiplex PCR, lists solely in-frame clones and lacks some. In the table there are some 200,000 clones, approximately 89% of which are singletons. The sequencing sample was made of PBMCs. Receptor source: a man younger than 45 in good health and CMV-seropositive.

J is TRBJ2-3 and V is TRBV19; D may be TRBD1 (6 bases). CDR1 and CDR2 (germline): LNHDA, SQIVND (reference sequence). The CDR3 spans 14 residues. Trimming cost V 6 bases and J 0 bases, with 10 bases left between them. The CDR3 here is CASSLQGSTDTQYF. The CDR3 nucleotides read TGTGCCAGTAGCCTACAGGGAAGCACAGATACGCAGTATTTT. Based on the CDR3 plus reference TRBV19 and TRBJ2-3, the full variable domain is DGGITQSPKYLFRKEGQNVTLSCEQNLNHDAMYWYRQDPGQGLRLIYYSQIVNDFQKGDIAEGYSVSREKKESFPLTVTSAQKNPTAFYLCASSLQGSTDTQYFGPGTRLTVL.

V is TRBV4-3 and J is TRBJ2-7; D is unresolved. The V and J ends lost 1 base and 3 bases respectively, with 7 bases between them. CDR3 size: 13 residues. Germline lookup yields CDR1 LGHNA and CDR2 YSLEER. The DNA for the CDR3 is TGCGCCAGCAGCCAAGCCCTTGGCTACGAGCAGTACTTC. It yields the protein CASSQALGYEQYF.

The table lists this clone with a count of one. This chain links TRBV7-9 with TRBJ2-5, with D hard to call. This CDR3 comprises 13 residues. The V gene's germline CDR1 is SEHNR and CDR2 FQNEAQ (reference sequence). Trimming took 6 bases from V and 5 from J, leaving 13 bases between them. CDR3: CASSLSQLETQYF. The CDR3 DNA follows: TGTGCCAGCAGTTTAAGCCAGCTTGAGACCCAGTACTTC.

The chain joins TRBV11-3 to TRBJ2-3; maybe TRBD1 (6 bases). The V end was cut by 2 bases, the J end by 1 base, with 13 bases between. Germline loops: CDR1 SGHNT, CDR2 YENEEA. The CDR3 has 16 amino acids. CDR3 in DNA: TGTGCCAGCAGCTTATCTGGGGGCCCGGGCACAGATACGCAGTATTTT. This sequence encodes CASSLSGGPGTDTQYF.

This chain joins TRBV2 and TRBJ1-3; D possibly corresponds to TRBD1 (6 bases). Trimming shortened V by 3 bases and J by 0 bases, and 9 bases separated the two germline ends. The CDR3 is 15 amino acids. From germline, CDR1 is SNHLY and CDR2 FYNNEI. The CDR3 sequence is CASSESRGSGNTIYF. DNA of the CDR3: TGTGCCAGCAGTGAGTCCAGGGGCTCTGGAAACACCATATATTTT. Using reference TRBV2 and TRBJ1-3 for the parts outside the CDR3, the full variable domain is EPEVTQTPSHQVTQMGQEVILRCVPISNHLYFYWYRQILGQKVEFLVSFYNNEISEKSEIFDDQFSVERPDGSNFTLKIRSTKLEDSAMYFCASSESRGSGNTIYFGEGSWLTVV.

This chain joins TRBV15 and TRBJ2-5; D call uncertain. The CDR3 loop spans 15 amino acids. The V gene lost 0 bases and the J gene lost 1 base, with 9 bases spanning the gap. From germline, CDR1 is LNHNV and CDR2 YYDKDF (reference sequence). The CDR3 spells CATSRDRGSQETQYF. The CDR3 coding sequence is TGTGCCACCAGCAGAGATCGAGGTAGCCAAGAGACCCAGTACTTC.

The chain recombines TRBV27 with TRBJ2-7; maybe TRBD1 (6 bases). The germline V gene encodes CDR1 MNHEY and CDR2 SMNVEV (reference sequence). V was trimmed by 6 bases and J by 2 bases, leaving 11 bases between them. CDR3 length: 13 amino acids. The CDR3: CASRGAAAYEQYF. The CDR3 region has the DNA TGTGCCAGCAGGGGGGCAGCCGCCTACGAGCAGTACTTC.

The chain is built from TRBV6-1 and TRBJ2-3, with a tentative D call TRBD2 (6 bases). The CDR3 runs 16 residues. Trimming shortened V by 2 bases and J by 6 bases, and 18 bases separated the two germline ends. Germline CDR1 reads MNHNS; CDR2 reads SASEGT. The CDR3 loop is CASSEKGTSKGDTQYF. The CDR3 DNA reads as TGTGCCAGCAGTGAAAAGGGGACTTCCAAAGGGGATACGCAGTATTTT.

The rearrangement joins TRBV12-5 to TRBJ2-1, with 10 bases aligning to TRBD2. CDR1 and CDR2 from the germline V gene are LGHNT and FRNRAP. The CDR3 loop spans 18 amino acids. The V gene end was trimmed by 2 bases and the J gene end by 8 bases; junction bases not matched to a gene: 15. CDR3 nucleotides: TGTGCTAGTGGTTTGAGTCTAGCGGGGGCCGCGCTTCGGGATGAGCAGTTCTTC. Residues: CASGLSLAGAALRDEQFF.

The V gene is TRBV6-6, the J gene TRBJ2-7; 9 bases match TRBD1. The CDR3 is 14 residues long. CDR1 is MNHNY, CDR2 SVGAGI, per germline (reference sequence). With V trimmed by 7 bases and J by 6 bases, 10 bases remained unmatched. CDR3 sequence: CASTSGGDRAEQYF. CDR3 coding DNA: TGTGCCAGCACCTCAGGAGGGGACAGGGCCGAGCAGTACTTC.

The chain links TRBV7-9 to TRBJ2-2; 9 bases match TRBD1. The CDR3 loop spans 16 amino acids. CDR1 is SEHNR, CDR2 FQNEAQ, per germline (reference sequence). V trimming: 5 bases; J trimming: 4 bases; junction bases outside the gene matches: 8. The CDR3 DNA follows: TGTGCCAGCAGCGTCCCGGGACAGGGTTCCACCGGGGAGCTGTTTTTT. Residues: CASSVPGQGSTGELFF. Using reference TRBV7-9 and TRBJ2-2 for the parts outside the CDR3, the full variable domain is DTGVSQNPRHKITKRGQNVTFRCDPISEHNRLYWYRQTLGQGPEFLTYFQNEAQLEKSRLLSDRFSAERPKGSFSTLEIQRTEQGDSAMYLCASSVPGQGSTGELFFGEGSRLTVL.

This chain links TRBV5-6 with TRBJ1-5; D possibly corresponds to TRBD1 (6 bases). Germline V gene sequence: CDR1 SGHDT, CDR2 YYEEEE. CDR3 size: 15 residues. V was shortened by 2 bases and J by 6 bases, with 15 bases between the two germline ends. Here the CDR3 reads CASSLTGTLSQPQHF. CDR3 sequence (DNA): TGTGCCAGCAGCTTAACAGGGACCTTGAGTCAGCCCCAGCATTTT.

The CDR3 sequence is CASSLRAGDSADTQYF. DNA of the CDR3: TGTGCCAGCAGCTTACGCGCGGGAGATTCCGCAGATACGCAGTATTTT. V gene TRBV5-6 combines with J gene TRBJ2-3; 7 bases are shared with TRBD2. Germline lookup yields CDR1 SGHDT and CDR2 YYEEEE. This CDR3 is 16 amino acids long. V was pared by 2 bases and J by 4 bases, with 10 bases of the junction left unmatched.

V usage is TRBV11-3 and J usage is TRBJ1-6; no reliable D call. CDR3 length: 14 amino acids. The germline V gene encodes CDR1 SGHNT and CDR2 YENEEA. Trimming shortened V by 2 bases and J by 9 bases, and 11 bases separated the two germline ends. The chain's CDR3 is CASSLRPQGSPLHF. CDR3 nucleotides: TGTGCCAGCAGCTTACGGCCCCAAGGTTCACCCCTCCACTTT.

The V and J genes are TRBV25-1 and TRBJ2-1, with TRBD1 matching 7 bases. Germline lookup yields CDR1 MGHDK and CDR2 SYGVNS. Trimming cost V 3 bases and J 9 bases; bases outside gene matches: 8. CDR3 size: 14 residues. The CDR3 loop reads CASSDSGQLSEQFF. As DNA, the CDR3 is TGTGCCAGCAGTGACTCGGGACAGTTAAGTGAGCAGTTCTTC. Full variable domain (remainder filled in from reference TRBV25-1 and TRBJ2-1): EADIYQTPRYLVIGTGKKITLECSQTMGHDKMYWYQQDPGMELHLIHYSYGVNSTEKGDLSSESTVSRIRTEHFPLTLESARPSHTSQYLCASSDSGQLSEQFFGPGTRLTVL.

This chain joins TRBV4-1 and TRBJ1-2; TRBD1 matches 8 bases. The CDR3 sequence is 18 residues long. CDR1 and CDR2 (germline): MGHRA, YSYEKL. V was pared by 1 base and J by 3 bases, with 13 bases of the junction left unmatched. Written as DNA, the CDR3 is TGCGCCAGCAGCCAAGGTGGGGCAGGACAGGGCGGATACTATGGCTACACCTTC. It translates to CASSQGGAGQGGYYGYTF.

V gene TRBV7-2 combines with J gene TRBJ1-1; weak D call: TRBD1 (6 bases). V was cut by 4 bases and J by 6 bases, with 12 bases left in between. Germline V gives CDR1 SGHTA, CDR2 FQGNSA. This CDR3 has 13 residues. The CDR3 protein is CASSSYRVSEAFF. The CDR3 region has the DNA TGTGCCAGCAGCTCATACAGGGTTTCTGAAGCTTTCTTT.